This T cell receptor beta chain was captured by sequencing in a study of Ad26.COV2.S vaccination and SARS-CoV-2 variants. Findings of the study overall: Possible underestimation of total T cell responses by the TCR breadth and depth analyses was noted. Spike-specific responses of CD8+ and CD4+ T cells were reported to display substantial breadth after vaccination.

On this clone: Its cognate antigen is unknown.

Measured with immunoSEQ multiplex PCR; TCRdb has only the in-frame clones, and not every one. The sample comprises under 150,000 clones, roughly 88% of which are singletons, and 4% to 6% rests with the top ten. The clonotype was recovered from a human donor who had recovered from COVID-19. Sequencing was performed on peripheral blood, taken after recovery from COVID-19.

The CDR3 region is CAWSVAAVYGYTF. CDR3 bases: TGTGCCTGGAGTGTAGCGGCGGTTTATGGCTACACCTTC. The chain is built from TRBV30 and TRBJ1-2; no clear D. The V gene lost 0 bases and the J gene lost 5 bases, with 10 bases spanning the gap. Germline values: CDR1 GTSNPN, CDR2 SVGIG (reference sequence). The CDR3 is 13 amino acids.